This TCR beta chain was sequenced during a study of blood T cells in healthy people across ages. Across the whole study: Capture by template switching was about one barcoded beta molecule per two T cells. Study outcomes and limitations: Unsorted PBMC material precluded a definitive naive versus antigen-experienced comparison.

The CDR3 runs to 14 residues. In germline, CDR1 is KGHDR, CDR2 SFDVKD. A sample-barcoded 5' primer and a J-beta primer mix were used in a second PCR of roughly 7 to 11 cycles. Every molecule of cDNA carried a tag from a template-switch adaptor with 12 random nucleotides. Sequencing of every sample gave 2.5 million or more CDR3-containing paired-end reads. TCRdb reprocessed the 5' RACE reads via MiXCR and lists one record per CDR3 protein. The table lists about 1,500,000 distinct CDR3 sequences, 40% to 50% of them singletons. As concerns this clonotype: Its antigen remains unidentified.

The chain couples TRBV24-1 to TRBJ2-4, with 9 bases fitting TRBD2. The end of the DNA aligns better with TRBJ2-7, so the J call may be wrong. The receptor was derived from a woman under 30 in good health. Sequenced input: blood. CDR3 DNA sequence: TGTGCCACCAGTACCCTAGCGGGGAGGGGCGAGCAGTACTTC. Translation: CATSTLAGRGEQYF.